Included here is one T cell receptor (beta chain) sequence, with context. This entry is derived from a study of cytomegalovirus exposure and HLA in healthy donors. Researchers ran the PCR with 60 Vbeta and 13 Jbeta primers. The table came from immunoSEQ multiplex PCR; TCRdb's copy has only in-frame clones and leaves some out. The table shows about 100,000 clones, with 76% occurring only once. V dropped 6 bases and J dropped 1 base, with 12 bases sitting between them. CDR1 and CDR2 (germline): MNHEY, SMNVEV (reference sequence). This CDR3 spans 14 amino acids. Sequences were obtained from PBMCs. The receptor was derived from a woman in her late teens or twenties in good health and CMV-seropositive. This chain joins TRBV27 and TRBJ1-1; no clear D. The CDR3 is CASSSQAANTEAFF. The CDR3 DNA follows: TGTGCCAGCAGCTCTCAGGCTGCGAACACTGAAGCTTTCTTT.